The 25 T cell receptor beta chains below come from one sample, sequenced in a study of T cell repertoires in cytomegalovirus infection. TCRdb re-derived calls from the reads in MiXCR, one entry per CDR3 protein. The sample has about 260,000 distinct CDR3 sequences, roughly 13% seen once. Sequenced sample: PBMCs. These receptors came from a human donor in good health (CMV status not recorded). Some clones in this sample may be carry-over from other donors' samples.

This clonotype has ten or more counts. The V and J genes are TRBV7-8 and TRBJ1-5; 8 bases match TRBD1. The CDR3 sequence is 16 residues long. Trimming cost V 0 bases and J 3 bases; bases outside gene matches: 4. Germline CDR1 is SGHVS and CDR2 is FQNEAQ. In DNA form, the CDR3 reads TGTGCCAGCAGCTTAGCTGGGACAGGTAACAATCAGCCCCAGCATTTT. This codes for CASSLAGTGNNQPQHF.

The chain uses TRBV15 and TRBJ2-4; 10 bases are shared with TRBD2. Per germline, CDR1 LNHNV and CDR2 YYDKDF (reference sequence). The V segment lost 7 bases and the J segment 8 bases; nucleotides outside the gene matches: 11. CDR3 length equals 15 residues. CDR3: CATKSGGDRLDIQYF. Here the CDR3 DNA reads TGTGCCACCAAGAGCGGGGGGGACCGGCTCGACATTCAGTACTTC.

This clonotype appeared many times. The chain is built from TRBV7-2 and TRBJ1-3, with unresolved D. The V end lost 1 base, the J end lost 4 bases, and 5 bases lay between the germline ends. CDR3 size: 13 residues. Germline V gene sequence: CDR1 SGHTA, CDR2 FQGNSA. CDR3 residues: CASSLGGGNTIYF. The CDR3 bases are TGTGCCAGCAGCTTAGGTGGGGGAAACACCATATATTTT.

With respect to this clonotype: The CDR3 carries no conserved terminal phenylalanine or tryptophan, so it likely arises from a read error. The CDR3 DNA is TGTGCCAGCAGTACCGCCGTGGGACTAGCGGACACAGATACGCAGTATTCT. It yields the protein CASSTAVGLADTDTQYS. The chain is built from TRBV28 and TRBJ2-3; 11 bases align to TRBD2. Germline loops: CDR1 MDHEN, CDR2 SYDVKM. The CDR3 covers 17 residues. Unmatched junction bases numbered 9, after V lost 5 bases and J lost 2 bases.

This clonotype was seen ten or more times. The V and J genes are TRBV7-6 and TRBJ1-2; 10 bases are shared with TRBD1. Unmatched junction bases numbered 7, after V lost 5 bases and J lost 4 bases. The CDR3 length is 15 residues. Germline values: CDR1 SGHVS, CDR2 FNYEAQ. The CDR3 here is CASSPQRDRGYGYTF. As DNA, the CDR3 is TGTGCCAGCAGCCCCCAACGGGACAGGGGCTATGGCTACACCTTC.

This clonotype appeared a few times. This rearrangement joins TRBV20-1 to TRBJ1-2, with D maybe TRBD1 (5 bases). Germline CDR1 is DFQATT and CDR2 is SNEGSKA (reference sequence). V was clipped by 3 bases and J by 4 bases, with 21 bases between them. The CDR3 is 16 amino acids. The CDR3 nucleotides are TGCAGTGCTAGCACCCAAGGCGGGACGGATATCTATGGCTACACCTTC. Its protein product is CSASTQGGTDIYGYTF.

This clonotype appeared many times. This sequence joins TRBV29-1 and TRBJ1-2; 7 bases fit TRBD1. The CDR3 is 16 amino acids. Germline lookup yields CDR1 SQVTM and CDR2 ANQGSEA. V trimming: 6 bases; J trimming: 0 bases; junction bases outside the gene matches: 13. Here the CDR3 reads CSVARGAGTANYGYTF. The CDR3 DNA reads as TGCAGCGTCGCTAGGGGGGCTGGGACAGCTAACTATGGCTACACCTTC.

This sequence joins TRBV5-4 and TRBJ1-1; weak D call: TRBD1 (6 bases). Germline CDR1 reads SGHNT; CDR2 reads YYREEE (reference sequence). The V end was cut by 0 bases, the J end by 4 bases, with 13 bases between. CDR3 length equals 15 residues. The CDR3 coding sequence is TGTGCCAGCAGCTTGGGACAGGTTGGCGGCACTGAAGCTTTCTTT. Translated: CASSLGQVGGTEAFF.

The DNA of the CDR3 is TGCAGCGTGCAACACTCGGCTCCCGGGGAGCTGTTTTTT. It codes for CSVQHSAPGELFF. The chain employs TRBV29-1 and TRBJ2-2, with D unresolved. The CDR3 is 13 residues long. Germline V gene lookup returns CDR1 SQVTM and CDR2 ANQGSEA. Trimming stripped 6 bases from V and 6 bases from J, with 14 bases between.

The chain uses TRBV13 and TRBJ2-1; 7 bases are a match to TRBD1. V dropped 5 bases and J dropped 3; count of bases not matched to a gene: 4. Germline V CDR1 and CDR2: PRHDT, FYEKMQ (reference sequence). This CDR3 spans 14 amino acids. For the CDR3, the DNA is TGTGCCAGCAGCGTAAGGGACAGCTACAATGAGCAGTTCTTC. Amino acids: CASSVRDSYNEQFF.

This clonotype was counted many times. This sequence joins TRBV7-2 and TRBJ1-4, with a possible D match to TRBD1 (6 bases). In germline, CDR1 is SGHTA, CDR2 FQGNSA. Trimming took off 9 bases at V and 6 bases at J, with 17 bases between the two ends. The CDR3 sequence is 14 residues long. CDR3 loop: CASRQPGQDEKLFF. The CDR3 DNA follows: TGTGCCAGTAGACAACCGGGACAAGATGAAAAACTGTTTTTT.

On this clonotype: This may come from a read error, since a much larger clone is one base off. The chain employs TRBV29-1 and TRBJ1-1; a weak D match, TRBD1 (6 bases). Germline-derived CDR1 and CDR2 are SQVTM and ANQGSEA. V was cut by 5 bases and J by 4 bases, with 20 bases left in between. The CDR3 extends over 15 amino acids. The CDR3 sequence is CSVRVTGGDGTEAFF. The CDR3 region has the DNA TGCAGCGTTCGGGTCACGGGGGGCGACGGCACTGAAGCTTTCTTT.

This clonotype appeared a few times. The J gene is TRBJ2-1, the V gene TRBV24-1; D may be TRBD1 (6 bases). V dropped 4 bases and J dropped 6 bases, with 6 bases sitting between them. Germline CDR1 is KGHDR and CDR2 is SFDVKD. The CDR3 is made up of 12 amino acids. This CDR3 reads CATSDRGNEQFF. In DNA, the CDR3 is TGTGCCACCAGTGACAGGGGCAATGAGCAGTTCTTC.

This clonotype showed up just a few times. This chain uses TRBV5-1 with TRBJ2-5, with 8 bases fitting TRBD1. This CDR3 region has 16 residues. CDR1 is SGHRS, CDR2 YFSETQ, per germline. Losses at the gene ends were 4 bases for V and 4 bases for J; bases not matched to a gene: 12. The CDR3 is CASSPRAGGGSETQYF. In nucleotides, the CDR3 is TGCGCCAGCAGCCCCCGGGCAGGGGGCGGTTCAGAGACCCAGTACTTC.

This rearrangement joins TRBV11-2 to TRBJ2-5, with D maybe TRBD1 (6 bases). This CDR3 contains 13 residues. V lost 8 bases, J lost 1 base, and 11 bases lay in between. Germline V CDR1 and CDR2: SGHAT, FQNNGV. Written as DNA, the CDR3 is TGTGCCAGCGGGGACAACTCCCAAGAGACCCAGTACTTC. This encodes CASGDNSQETQYF.

This clonotype has just a few counts. The chain carries TRBV5-1 and TRBJ2-6; 11 nucleotides match TRBD2. This CDR3 has 17 residues. The trim removed 1 base at V and 1 base at J, leaving 1 base unmatched. Looked up from germline, CDR1 is SGHRS and CDR2 is YFSETQ. CDR3 protein: CASSLTSGSSGANVLTF. In DNA form, the CDR3 reads TGCGCCAGCAGCTTGACTAGCGGGAGTTCTGGGGCCAACGTCCTGACTTTC.

The genes are TRBV5-6 and TRBJ1-1, with D hard to call. The CDR3 is 16 amino acids. Trimming removed 1 base from V and 5 bases from J, with 18 bases in between. Per germline, CDR1 SGHDT and CDR2 YYEEEE. The CDR3 coding sequence is TGTGCCAGCAGCTTGATTGGCGGAGTTGAGGATACTGAAGCTTTCTTT. Translation: CASSLIGGVEDTEAFF. Filled out from reference TRBV5-6 and TRBJ1-1, the complete variable domain reads DAGVTQSPTHLIKTRGQQVTLRCSPKSGHDTVSWYQQALGQGPQFIFQYYEEEERQRGNFPDRFSGHQFPNYSSELNVNALLLGDSALYLCASSLIGGVEDTEAFFGQGTRLTVV.

V and J are TRBV5-1 and TRBJ2-3; 14 bases agree with TRBD2. The CDR3 is 17 residues long. Germline CDR1 is SGHRS and CDR2 is YFSETQ. After removal of 4 bases from V and 2 bases from J, the junction contained 6 bases not matched to a gene. The chain's CDR3 is CASSGGLAGDPTDTQYF. The CDR3 DNA follows: TGCGCCAGCAGCGGGGGACTAGCGGGGGACCCCACAGATACGCAGTATTTT.

The V and J genes are TRBV12-3 or TRBV12-4 and TRBJ1-5; no reliable D call. This CDR3 spans 14 amino acids. The V end lost 7 bases, the J end lost 5 bases, and 15 bases lay between the germline ends. The DNA of the CDR3 is TGTGCCAGCACCCCGGGCCTCCTCGATCAGCCCCAGCATTTT. Translated: CASTPGLLDQPQHF.

A few counts support this clonotype. This chain links TRBV20-1 with TRBJ2-3, with 8 bases aligning to TRBD2. Germline lookup yields CDR1 DFQATT and CDR2 SNEGSKA (reference sequence). The CDR3 spans 14 residues. The CDR3 region is CSGPSGGVQGTQYF. The CDR3 nucleotides are TGCAGCGGGCCCAGCGGGGGAGTCCAGGGTACGCAGTATTTT.

CDR3 in DNA: TGTGCCAGCAGTCCGAGCGGGAGGGCCGCAGATACGCAGTATTTT. This encodes CASSPSGRAADTQYF. The rearrangement links TRBV28 to TRBJ2-3; 10 nucleotides line up with TRBD2. Looked up from germline, CDR1 is MDHEN and CDR2 is SYDVKM. V lost 5 bases to trimming and J lost 4 bases; unmatched junction nucleotides: 6. The CDR3 loop spans 15 amino acids.

This chain connects TRBV7-9 to TRBJ1-2; no clear D. The CDR3 length is 13 residues. Germline V gives CDR1 SEHNR, CDR2 FQNEAQ (reference sequence). Trimming removed 4 bases at V and 4 bases at J, with 10 bases between. The CDR3 region is CASSSTTPYGYTF. CDR3 nucleotides: TGTGCCAGCAGCTCGACAACGCCCTATGGCTACACCTTC.

The sample holds a few counts of this clonotype. This chain connects TRBV15 to TRBJ1-2, with 7 bases matching TRBD1. This CDR3 is 15 amino acids long. Germline loops: CDR1 LNHNV, CDR2 YYDKDF (reference sequence). V lost 1 base, J lost 4 bases, and 6 bases stayed unmatched. CDR3 in amino acids: CATSRGAGGPYGYTF. The CDR3 DNA reads as TGTGCCACCAGCAGAGGGGCAGGGGGACCCTATGGCTACACCTTC.

This clonotype was seen repeatedly, ten times or more. The V call is TRBV20-1, the J call TRBJ2-7, with a tentative D call TRBD2 (5 bases). Trimming left V 0 bases short and J 3 bases short, with 15 bases between. The CDR3 totals 15 residues. The germline V gene encodes CDR1 DFQATT and CDR2 SNEGSKA (reference sequence). CDR3 bases: TGCAGTGCTAGAGATCTTAGAGGGAGTCACTACGAGCAGTACTTC. Protein sequence: CSARDLRGSHYEQYF.

The chain's CDR3 is CASSQEDRDRAGQETQYF. CDR3 nucleotides: TGCGCCAGCAGTCAAGAGGACCGGGACAGGGCCGGTCAAGAGACCCAGTACTTC. The chain links TRBV23-1 to TRBJ2-5; 9 bases line up with TRBD1. TRBV23-1 is an ORF; its function is uncertain. The CDR3 is 18 amino acids. With 2 bases clipped from V and 2 bases from J, the junction kept 12 bases outside the gene matches.